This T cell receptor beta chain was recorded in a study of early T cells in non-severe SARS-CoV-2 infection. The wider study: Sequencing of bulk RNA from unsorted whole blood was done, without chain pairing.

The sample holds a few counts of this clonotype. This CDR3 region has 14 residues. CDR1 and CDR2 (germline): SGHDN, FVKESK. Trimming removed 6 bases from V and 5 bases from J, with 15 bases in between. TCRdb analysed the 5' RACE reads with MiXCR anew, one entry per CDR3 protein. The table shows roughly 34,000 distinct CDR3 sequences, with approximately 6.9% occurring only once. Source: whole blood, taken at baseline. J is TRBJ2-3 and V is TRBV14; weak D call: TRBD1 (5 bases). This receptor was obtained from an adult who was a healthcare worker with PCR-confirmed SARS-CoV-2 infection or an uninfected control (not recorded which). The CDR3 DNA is TGTGCCAGCAGTCTATCCAGGGTTTTAGATACGCAGTATTTT. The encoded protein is CASSLSRVLDTQYF.